This T cell receptor (beta chain) was obtained from a study of blood T cell repertoires in COVID-19. Study at large: Acute and convalescent COVID-19 specimens originated in the United States, Italy and Spain. Sample material is recorded as cDNA or gDNA derived from T cells, B-cell-depleted T cells, or PBMCs.

TCRdb's table, derived via immunoSEQ multiplex PCR, lists solely in-frame clones and lacks some. The data contain about 190,000 clones, about 88% of them singletons. The CDR3 is 13 residues long. Trimming left V 4 bases short and J 2 bases short, with 8 bases between. CDR1 and CDR2 (germline): SNHLY, FYNNEI. Source material: peripheral blood. The sequence came from an elderly woman with acute or convalescent COVID-19. J is TRBJ2-5 and V is TRBV2; D gene unclear. The CDR3 DNA reads as TGTGCCAGCAGTGTAAACAGTCAAGAGACCCAGTACTTC. Translating it yields CASSVNSQETQYF.